This is a list of T cell receptor beta chains from one sample in a study of T-cell memory formation after mild COVID-19. TCRdb re-derived calls from the 5' RACE reads in MiXCR, one entry per CDR3 protein. The sample carries 560,000 or so distinct CDR3 sequences, roughly 17% recorded once. Sequencing was carried out using PBMCs or a T cell subset sorted from them (not recorded which). The receptor set was obtained from an adult woman who had mild COVID-19 (a few samples of this study predate the infection). Cell type and time point are not known. CDR3s include the opening cysteine and the closing phenylalanine or tryptophan. Each record gives: clone size, D gene, V gene, J gene, CDR3 protein, CDR3 DNA. D genes are given only for firm matches. Not every row has a clone size; where given, it reads once, few, many or a size class.

few,.,TRBV7-6,TRBJ2-7,CASSFGAEQYF,TGTGCCAGCAGCTTTGGCGCCGAGCAGTACTTC
few,TRBD2,TRBV12-3/TRBV12-4,TRBJ2-4,CASSSRTSPGSKNIQYF,TGTGCCAGCAGTTCCCGGACTAGCCCTGGGTCCAAAAACATTCAGTACTTC
few,TRBD1,TRBV29-1,TRBJ2-7,CSAGTDSSYEQYF,TGCAGCGCCGGGACAGATAGCTCCTACGAGCAGTACTTC
.,.,TRBV4-1,TRBJ2-7,CASSHPIDRNYEQYF,TGCGCCAGCAGCCACCCGATTGACAGAAACTACGAGCAGTACTTC
.,.,TRBV30,TRBJ1-1,CAWSEQQNTEAFF,TGTGCCTGGAGTGAACAGCAGAACACTGAAGCTTTCTTT
few,.,TRBV7-2,TRBJ2-2,CASSTGPATGELFF,TGTGCCAGCAGTACAGGCCCGGCCACCGGGGAGCTGTTTTTT
few,.,TRBV6-6,TRBJ1-1,CASSQPGTEAFF,TGTGCCAGCAGCCAGCCGGGCACTGAAGCTTTCTTT
.,.,TRBV6-5,TRBJ2-3,CASGGFTDTQYF,TGTGCCAGCGGGGGTTTCACAGATACGCAGTATTTT
.,.,TRBV27,TRBJ1-5,CASSMSGQYSNQPQHF,TGTGCCAGCAGCATGAGTGGACAGTATAGCAATCAGCCCCAGCATTTT
few,TRBD1,TRBV19,TRBJ2-1,CASHPYGRDRGNEQFF,TGTGCCAGCCACCCCTACGGAAGGGACAGGGGTAATGAGCAGTTCTTC
few,TRBD1,TRBV7-9,TRBJ1-2,CASSLSGRTGVYGYTF,TGTGCCAGCAGCTTAAGTGGGAGGACAGGGGTTTATGGCTACACCTTC
many,TRBD2,TRBV5-5,TRBJ2-3,CASSFLAGEWGGTDTQYF,TGTGCCAGCAGCTTCCTAGCGGGGGAGTGGGGTGGCACAGATACGCAGTATTTT
.,.,TRBV7-9,TRBJ2-6,CASSYTSSGANVLTF,TGTGCCAGCAGCTATACAAGCTCTGGGGCCAACGTCCTGACTTTC
.,.,TRBV4-3,TRBJ2-1,CASSQEGAGSYNEQFF,TGCGCCAGCAGCCAAGAAGGGGCGGGCTCTTACAATGAGCAGTTCTTC
few,.,TRBV5-1,TRBJ1-1,CASSREKHTEAFF,TGCGCCAGCAGCCGGGAGAAACACACTGAAGCTTTCTTT
.,.,TRBV29-1,TRBJ2-3,CSVDSRITDTQYF,TGCAGCGTTGATTCTCGGATTACAGATACGCAGTATTTT
.,TRBD2,TRBV12-3/TRBV12-4,TRBJ2-5,CASSLASGGETQYF,TGTGCCAGCAGTTTGGCTAGCGGGGGGGAGACCCAGTACTTC
few,.,TRBV7-6,TRBJ1-1,CASSSAGVSGTEAFF,TGTGCCAGCAGTTCGGCAGGGGTTAGCGGCACTGAAGCTTTCTTT
few,TRBD1,TRBV9,TRBJ2-7,CASSVGGQKLRDYEQYF,TGTGCCAGCAGCGTAGGGGGACAGAAATTGAGGGACTACGAGCAGTACTTC
.,TRBD1,TRBV7-8,TRBJ2-3,CASSLQAGTGNTDTQYF,TGTGCCAGCAGCTTACAAGCCGGGACAGGGAATACAGATACGCAGTATTTT
.,.,TRBV12-3/TRBV12-4,TRBJ2-2,CASSQGWGRWGGELFF,TGTGCCAGCAGTCAGGGTTGGGGCCGATGGGGCGGGGAGCTGTTTTTT
few,TRBD1,TRBV10-3,TRBJ1-4,CATGALGQANEKLFF,TGTGCCACCGGGGCCTTGGGACAGGCTAATGAAAAACTGTTTTTT
few,.,TRBV27,TRBJ1-3,CASKGHSIGGNTIYF,TGTGCCAGCAAGGGACACTCAATCGGTGGAAACACCATATATTTT
few,.,TRBV7-9,TRBJ2-7,CASSPRDGLTRYF,TGTGCCAGCAGCCCCCGGGACGGATTGACCCGGTACTTC
.,.,TRBV12-3/TRBV12-4,TRBJ2-2,CASSFGGPVELFF,TGTGCCAGCAGTTTTGGGGGACCGGTTGAGCTGTTTTTT
.,.,TRBV7-3,TRBJ1-1,CASSLGVQGFTEAFF,TGTGCCAGCAGCCTCGGCGTCCAGGGTTTCACTGAAGCTTTCTTT
few,.,TRBV27,TRBJ2-7,CASRLEGTYEQYF,TGTGCCAGCAGGCTAGAGGGAACTTACGAGCAGTACTTC
.,.,TRBV7-2,TRBJ2-3,CASSFRGNAGTDTQYF,TGTGCCAGCAGCTTCCGGGGCAATGCTGGCACAGATACGCAGTATTTT
.,.,TRBV15,TRBJ1-1,CATSTPGTSEAFF,TGTGCCACCAGCACCCCGGGGACTTCGGAAGCTTTCTTT
many,.,TRBV4-3,TRBJ2-3,CASSQVLLDTQYF,TGCGCCAGCAGCCAAGTGCTCTTAGATACGCAGTATTTT
few,TRBD1,TRBV4-1,TRBJ2-7,CASSPASLRDRGREQYF,TGCGCCAGCAGCCCAGCTTCCCTCCGGGACAGGGGGCGCGAGCAGTACTTC
few,TRBD1,TRBV12-3/TRBV12-4,TRBJ2-5,CASSKDRDQETQYF,TGTGCCAGCAGTAAGGACAGGGACCAAGAGACCCAGTACTTC